The entry below gives a single TCR beta chain sequence along with its context. Treatment here: oral pan-JAK inhibitor, 5-10 mg twice daily. Alopecia areata patients gave lesional scalp punch biopsies and peripheral blood samples. The source of the sample is a study of CD8+ T cells in alopecia areata. Study at large: The drug, tofacitinib, lasted 6 to 18 months, followed by 6 months off drug.

TCR sequencing used cDNA made by reverse transcription of extracted RNA. The method was immunoSEQ multiplex PCR; TCRdb's version includes in-frame clones alone and lacks a portion of them. The sample records under 250,000 clones, more than 45% being singletons. Germline V CDR1 and CDR2: SGDLS, YYNGEE. Trimming removed 3 bases from V and 0 bases from J, with 11 bases in between. This CDR3 contains 15 residues. Sample: CD4+ T cells sorted from blood, taken at week 4, from a patient treated with tofacitinib. This chain links TRBV9 with TRBJ2-3; D remains ambiguous. This receptor was identified in a human donor with alopecia areata. CDR3 amino acids: CASSARSVSTDTQYF. CDR3 nucleotide sequence: TGTGCCAGCAGCGCCCGGTCGGTGAGCACAGATACGCAGTATTTT. Based on the CDR3 plus reference TRBV9 and TRBJ2-3, the full variable domain is DSGVTQTPKHLITATGQRVTLRCSPRSGDLSVYWYQQSLDQGLQFLIQYYNGEERAKGNILERFSAQQFPDLHSELNLSSLELGDSALYFCASSARSVSTDTQYFGPGTRLTVL.